This TCR beta chain was identified during a study of cytomegalovirus exposure and HLA in healthy donors. Both 60 Vbeta primers and 13 Jbeta primers went into the PCR. Clones were sequenced by immunoSEQ multiplex PCR, and TCRdb holds only the in-frame ones, with some missing. This table holds about 200,000 clones. On this clone: As yet, its antigen is unknown.

Trimming at V came to 6 bases and at J to 1 base, leaving 6 bases not matched to a gene. CDR3 size: 14 residues. CDR1 MNHEY and CDR2 SMNVEV come from the germline V gene (reference sequence). General observations from the study: CMV serostatus was the only immune exposure information that was available.

The specimen sequenced was PBMCs. The chain couples TRBV27 to TRBJ2-7; 7 bases are a match to TRBD1. The receptor was isolated from a boy aged 5-17 years in good health and CMV-seronegative. CDR3 sequence reads: CASSSRQGSYEQYF. The CDR3, as DNA: TGTGCCAGCAGCTCACGACAGGGTTCCTACGAGCAGTACTTC.